This T cell receptor (beta chain) was recovered during a study of shared clonotypes between healthy human individuals. CD8 cells classed as naive were CD45RO-negative and positively selected for CCR7, excluding terminally differentiated effector memory CD45RA+ cells. Deletions cut 8 bases from V and 2 bases from J, with 15 bases between. CDR1 and CDR2 (germline): ENHRY, SYGVKD. The CDR3 is 14 amino acids. The method was immunoSEQ multiplex PCR; TCRdb's version includes in-frame clones alone and lacks a portion of them. The sample carries around 2,000,000 clones, roughly 91% recorded once. This clone was found once.

V and J are TRBV10-3 and TRBJ1-1; tentative D call: TRBD1 (5 bases). This clonotype was sampled from a man aged 18 to 35 in good health. Some clones in this sample may be carry-over from other donors' samples. Sample: naive CD8+ T cells from PBMCs. Here the CDR3 reads CAIGGEGLNTEAFF. CDR3 DNA: TGTGCCATCGGGGGAGAAGGGCTCAACACTGAAGCTTTCTTT.